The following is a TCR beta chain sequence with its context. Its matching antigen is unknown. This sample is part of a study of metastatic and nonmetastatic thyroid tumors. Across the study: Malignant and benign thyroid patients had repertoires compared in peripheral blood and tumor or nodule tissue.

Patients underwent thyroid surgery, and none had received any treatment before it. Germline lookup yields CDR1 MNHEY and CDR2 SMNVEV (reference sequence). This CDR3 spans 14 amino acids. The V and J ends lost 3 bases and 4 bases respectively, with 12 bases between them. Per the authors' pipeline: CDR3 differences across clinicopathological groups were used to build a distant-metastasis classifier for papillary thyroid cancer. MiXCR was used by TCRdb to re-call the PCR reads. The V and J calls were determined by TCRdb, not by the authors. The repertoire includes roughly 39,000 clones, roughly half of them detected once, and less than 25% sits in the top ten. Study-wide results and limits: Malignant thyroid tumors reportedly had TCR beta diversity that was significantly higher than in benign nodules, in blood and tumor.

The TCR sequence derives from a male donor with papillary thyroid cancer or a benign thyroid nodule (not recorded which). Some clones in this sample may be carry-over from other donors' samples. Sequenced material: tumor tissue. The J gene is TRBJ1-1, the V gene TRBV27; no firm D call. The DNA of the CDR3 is TGTGCCAGCAGTTTGATAGGTGTGGGCACTGAAGCTTTCTTT. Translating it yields CASSLIGVGTEAFF.